Sequencing of this TCR beta chain was carried out in a study of OX40 agonist ivuxolimab in advanced cancers. Study-wide background: Clinicians treated patients with ivuxolimab, an agonistic anti-OX40 (CD134) antibody. Intravenous ivuxolimab at 0.01 to 10 mg/kg was given to patients every 2 weeks.

Only in-frame clones appear in the TCRdb table, and some are missing; sequencing was by immunoSEQ multiplex PCR. This sample has about 33,000 clones; 74% occur once, and the top ten carry over 10%. Germline assignment: CDR1 LNHNV and CDR2 YYDKDF (reference sequence). V gave up 3 bases and J gave up 6 bases; unmatched junction bases: 7. CDR3 length equals 15 residues. The input for sequencing was CD4+ or CD8+ T cells sorted from blood, taken in a trial of the OX40 agonist ivuxolimab. This TCR was recovered from an adult with an advanced solid tumor such as melanoma, head and neck, liver or kidney cancer. The chain combines TRBV15 with TRBJ2-1; 8 nucleotides match TRBD2. The CDR3 protein is CATSRTREGVNEQFF. CDR3 bases: TGTGCCACCAGCAGGACACGGGAGGGGGTCAATGAGCAGTTCTTC. The variable domain in full, with the rest retrieved from reference TRBV15 and TRBJ2-1, is DAMVIQNPRYQVTQFGKPVTLSCSQTLNHNVMYWYQQKSSQAPKLLFHYYDKDFNNEADTPDNFQSRRPNTSFCFLDIRSPGLGDTAMYLCATSRTREGVNEQFFGPGTRLTVL.